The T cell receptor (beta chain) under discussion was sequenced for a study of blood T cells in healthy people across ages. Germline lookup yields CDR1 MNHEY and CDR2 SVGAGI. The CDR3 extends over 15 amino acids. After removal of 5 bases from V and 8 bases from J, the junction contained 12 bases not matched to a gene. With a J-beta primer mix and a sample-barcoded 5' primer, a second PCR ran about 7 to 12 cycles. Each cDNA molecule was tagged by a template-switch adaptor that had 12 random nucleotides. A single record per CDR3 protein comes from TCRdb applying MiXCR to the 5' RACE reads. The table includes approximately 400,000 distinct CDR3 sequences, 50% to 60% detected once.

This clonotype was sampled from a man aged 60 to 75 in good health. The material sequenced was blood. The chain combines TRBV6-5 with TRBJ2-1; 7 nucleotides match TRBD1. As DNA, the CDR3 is TGTGCCAGCAGTCCGGCAGGGGGACCTACCCATGAGCAGTTCTTC. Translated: CASSPAGGPTHEQFF.